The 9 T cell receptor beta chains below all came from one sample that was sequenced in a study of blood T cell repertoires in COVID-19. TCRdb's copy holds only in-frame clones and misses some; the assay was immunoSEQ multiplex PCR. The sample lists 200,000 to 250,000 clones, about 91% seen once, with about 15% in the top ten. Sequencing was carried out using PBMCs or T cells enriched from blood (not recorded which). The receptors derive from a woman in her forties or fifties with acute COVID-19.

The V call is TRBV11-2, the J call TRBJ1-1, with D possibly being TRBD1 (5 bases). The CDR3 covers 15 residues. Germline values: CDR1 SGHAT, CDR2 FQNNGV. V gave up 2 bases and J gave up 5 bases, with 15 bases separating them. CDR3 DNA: TGTGCCAGCAGCTTACTTAAGGGCCGGGGGACTGAAGCTTTCTTT. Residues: CASSLLKGRGTEAFF.

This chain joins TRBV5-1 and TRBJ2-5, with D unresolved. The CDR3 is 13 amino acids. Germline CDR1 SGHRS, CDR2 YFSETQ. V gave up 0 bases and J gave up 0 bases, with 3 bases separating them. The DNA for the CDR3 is TGCGCCAGCAGCTTGGACTACCAAGAGACCCAGTACTTC. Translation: CASSLDYQETQYF. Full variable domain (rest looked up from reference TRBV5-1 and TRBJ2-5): KAGVTQTPRYLIKTRGQQVTLSCSPISGHRSVSWYQQTPGQGLQFLFEYFSETQRNKGNFPGRFSGRQFSNSRSEMNVSTLELGDSALYLCASSLDYQETQYFGPGTRLLVL.

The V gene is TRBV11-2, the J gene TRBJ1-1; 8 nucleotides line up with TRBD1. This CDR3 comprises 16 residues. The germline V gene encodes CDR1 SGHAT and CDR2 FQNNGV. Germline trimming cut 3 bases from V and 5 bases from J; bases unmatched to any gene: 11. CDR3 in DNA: TGTGCCAGCAGCTTCGGACAGGGAGGTTCTACTACTGAAGCTTTCTTT. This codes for CASSFGQGGSTTEAFF.

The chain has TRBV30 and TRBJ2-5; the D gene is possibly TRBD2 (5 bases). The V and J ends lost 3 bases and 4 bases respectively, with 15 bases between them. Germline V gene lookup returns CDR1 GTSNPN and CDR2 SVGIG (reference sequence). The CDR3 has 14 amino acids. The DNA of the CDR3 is TGTGCCTGGAGCCGAGGGAGAAGTGGAGAGACCCAGTACTTC. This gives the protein CAWSRGRSGETQYF.

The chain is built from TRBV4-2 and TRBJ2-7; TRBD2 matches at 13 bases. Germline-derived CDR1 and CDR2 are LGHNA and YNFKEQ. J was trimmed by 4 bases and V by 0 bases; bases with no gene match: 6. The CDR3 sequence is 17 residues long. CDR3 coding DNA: TGTGCCAGCAGCCAAGATGAGGGGACTAGCGGGATTTACGAGCAGTACTTC. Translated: CASSQDEGTSGIYEQYF.

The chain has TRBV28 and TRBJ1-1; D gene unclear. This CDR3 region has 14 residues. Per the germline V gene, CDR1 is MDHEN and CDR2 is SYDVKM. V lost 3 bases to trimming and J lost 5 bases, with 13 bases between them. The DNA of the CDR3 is TGTGCCAGCAGTTTTGGACTGCCGAGGACTGAAGCTTTCTTT. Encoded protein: CASSFGLPRTEAFF. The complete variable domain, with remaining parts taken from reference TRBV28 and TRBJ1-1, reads DVKVTQSSRYLVKRTGEKVFLECVQDMDHENMFWYRQDPGLGLRLIYFSYDVKMKEKGDIPEGYSVSREKKERFSLILESASTNQTSMYLCASSFGLPRTEAFFGQGTRLTVV.

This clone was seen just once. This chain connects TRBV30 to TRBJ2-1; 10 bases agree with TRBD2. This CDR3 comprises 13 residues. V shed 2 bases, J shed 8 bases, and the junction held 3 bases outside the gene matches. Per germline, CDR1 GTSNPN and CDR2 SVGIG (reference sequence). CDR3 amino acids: CAWSPSGSYEQFF. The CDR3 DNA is TGTGCCTGGAGTCCTAGCGGGAGCTATGAGCAGTTCTTC.

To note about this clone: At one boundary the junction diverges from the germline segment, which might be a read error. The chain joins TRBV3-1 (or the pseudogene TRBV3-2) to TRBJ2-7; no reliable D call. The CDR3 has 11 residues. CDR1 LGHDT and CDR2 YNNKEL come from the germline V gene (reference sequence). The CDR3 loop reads CASSQEGSFSF. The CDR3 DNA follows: TGTGCCAGCAGCCAAGAGGGCAGTTTTTCCTTC.

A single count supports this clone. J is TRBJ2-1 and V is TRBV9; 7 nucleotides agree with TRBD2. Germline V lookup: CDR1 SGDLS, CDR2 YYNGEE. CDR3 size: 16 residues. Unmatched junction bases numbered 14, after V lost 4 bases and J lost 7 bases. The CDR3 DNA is TGTGCCAGCAGCCCATCGCCGGGAGGAGGTTTTAATGAGCAGTTCTTC. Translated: CASSPSPGGGFNEQFF.